These T cell receptor beta chains were read from a single sample in a study of blood T cell repertoires in COVID-19. Generated by immunoSEQ multiplex PCR, the TCRdb table keeps only in-frame clones and is missing some. The sample contains 540,000 or so clones, roughly 91% of which appear only once. What was sequenced was peripheral blood. These receptors were collected from a woman aged 45 to 65 with COVID-19, enrolled during active disease. CDR3s include the opening cysteine and the closing phenylalanine or tryptophan. Fields, in order: CDR3 DNA, CDR3 protein, J gene, D gene, clone size, V gene. D genes are given only for firm matches. Some rows have no size entry. The others give once, few or many, or a class for an expanded clone.

cdr3_nt: TGTGCCAGCAGCATAACCAGGGGGCAGTCCGGGGAGCTGTTTTTT; cdr3_aa: CASSITRGQSGELFF; j_call: TRBJ2-2; d_call: TRBD1; clone_size: .; v_call: TRBV13
cdr3_nt: TGTGCCCTCACCTTTGGCTCCATCAATGAAAAACTGTTTTTT; cdr3_aa: CALTFGSINEKLFF; j_call: TRBJ1-4; d_call: .; clone_size: .; v_call: TRBV30
cdr3_nt: TGCGCCAGCAGCCAACAGGGTCTAGCGGGGTTGGGAGAGACCCAGTACTTC; cdr3_aa: CASSQQGLAGLGETQYF; j_call: TRBJ2-5; d_call: TRBD2; clone_size: .; v_call: TRBV4-1
cdr3_nt: TGTGCCACCAGTGACCCGGGACTAGCGGGGCAAGAGACCCAGTACTTC; cdr3_aa: CATSDPGLAGQETQYF; j_call: TRBJ2-5; d_call: TRBD2; clone_size: .; v_call: TRBV24-1
cdr3_nt: TGCGCCAGCAGCCAAGGACAGACCTATGGCTACACCTTC; cdr3_aa: CASSQGQTYGYTF; j_call: TRBJ1-2; d_call: .; clone_size: .; v_call: TRBV4-1
cdr3_nt: TGTGCCAGCAGCCCCCTATCAGGGGAGACCCAGTACTTC; cdr3_aa: CASSPLSGETQYF; j_call: TRBJ2-5; d_call: .; clone_size: .; v_call: TRBV6-6
cdr3_nt: TGTGCCAGCACCGAACCGGGGACAGGGGGCTCTGGGGCCAACGTCCTGACTTTC; cdr3_aa: CASTEPGTGGSGANVLTF; j_call: TRBJ2-6; d_call: TRBD1; clone_size: .; v_call: TRBV2
cdr3_nt: TGTGCCAGCAGCCCCAGGACAGTGAGGAACTATGGCTACACCTTC; cdr3_aa: CASSPRTVRNYGYTF; j_call: TRBJ1-2; d_call: .; clone_size: .; v_call: TRBV7-9
cdr3_nt: TGCAGCGGCCGACTAGGGGGGGGAGTGGACACTGAAGCTTTCTTT; cdr3_aa: CSGRLGGGVDTEAFF; j_call: TRBJ1-1; d_call: .; clone_size: .; v_call: TRBV29-1
cdr3_nt: TGTGCCAGCAGTCTGGGGGGGGGCAGGAATGAGCAGTTCTTC; cdr3_aa: CASSLGGGRNEQFF; j_call: TRBJ2-1; d_call: .; clone_size: .; v_call: TRBV25-1
cdr3_nt: TGTGCCAGCATGAGGGGGGGGGCGAATGGCTACACCTTC; cdr3_aa: CASMRGGANGYTF; j_call: TRBJ1-2; d_call: .; clone_size: .; v_call: TRBV6-5
cdr3_nt: TGTGCTAGTGGTTTGGATTTAGGGGACGAGCAGTACTTC; cdr3_aa: CASGLDLGDEQYF; j_call: TRBJ2-7; d_call: .; clone_size: .; v_call: TRBV12-5
cdr3_nt: TGCGCCAGCAGCTCTCCCCAACAGGGTGTGTTCGGCTACACCTTC; cdr3_aa: CASSSPQQGVFGYTF; j_call: TRBJ1-2; d_call: .; clone_size: .; v_call: TRBV5-1
cdr3_nt: TGTGCCAGCAGTGAGGGGACAGCTGGAAACACCATATATTTT; cdr3_aa: CASSEGTAGNTIYF; j_call: TRBJ1-3; d_call: TRBD1; clone_size: .; v_call: TRBV2
cdr3_nt: TGTGCCAGCAGCGCCGGAGATACGCAGTATTTT; cdr3_aa: CASSAGDTQYF; j_call: TRBJ2-3; d_call: .; clone_size: .; v_call: TRBV7-3
cdr3_nt: TGTGCCTGGAGGGCTCGCGGCCAATACAATGTTCTAGATGGCTACACCTTC; cdr3_aa: CAWRARGQYNVLDGYTF; j_call: TRBJ1-2; d_call: .; clone_size: .; v_call: TRBV30
cdr3_nt: TGTGCCAGCAGTTACACTTACAGGGGGAATCCAGATACGCAGTATTTT; cdr3_aa: CASSYTYRGNPDTQYF; j_call: TRBJ2-3; d_call: TRBD1; clone_size: .; v_call: TRBV6-5
cdr3_nt: TGTGCCAGCAGCCTGACAGGGGCCGCGGAGGGAAACACCATATATTTT; cdr3_aa: CASSLTGAAEGNTIYF; j_call: TRBJ1-3; d_call: TRBD1; clone_size: once; v_call: TRBV9
cdr3_nt: TGCGCCAGCAGCCAAGATCAACTAGCGGGGGCCCTCACCCAGTACTTC; cdr3_aa: CASSQDQLAGALTQYF; j_call: TRBJ2-7; d_call: TRBD2; clone_size: .; v_call: TRBV4-1
cdr3_nt: TGCGCCAGCAGCTCAACTAGCGGGGGGCTAAATGAGCAGTTCTTC; cdr3_aa: CASSSTSGGLNEQFF; j_call: TRBJ2-1; d_call: TRBD2; clone_size: once; v_call: TRBV5-1